This T cell receptor beta chain was recovered during a study of regulatory T cells in long-lasting Graves disease. The TCR beta library used iRepertoire HTBI primers with Arm-PCR amplification of CDR3. TCRdb used MiXCR to reprocess the multiplex PCR reads, holding one entry per CDR3 protein. The sample lists about 540,000 distinct CDR3 sequences; approximately 12% were seen once. Germline V gene data show CDR1 as SGHAT and CDR2 as FQNNGV. The CDR3 length is 14 residues. Trimming cost V 5 bases and J 7 bases; bases outside gene matches: 7. This clonotype has ten or more counts. Regarding time point: newly diagnosed GD, antithyroid drugs for less than 3 months. The authors made the TCR library using RNA they extracted from PBMCs. These same records also appear under a second study, on T cells in Graves' hyperthyroidism and ophthalmopathy.

Sequenced material: peripheral blood mononuclear cells (PBMCs), taken at new diagnosis, from a patient treated with antithyroid drugs. The TCR originated in a man aged 30 to 39 with Graves disease. This chain joins TRBV11-2 and TRBJ2-2, with 7 bases fitting TRBD1. For the CDR3, the DNA is TGTGCCAGCAGCCTGACAGGGATTGGCGGGGAGCTGTTTTTT. Translated, it gives CASSLTGIGGELFF.